The clone carrying this T cell receptor (beta chain) has a handful of counts. The data belong to a study of blood T cell repertoires in COVID-19. Overall study: The United States, Italy and Spain provided the acute and convalescent COVID-19 samples. From T cells, B-cell-depleted T cells, or PBMCs came the material, which was cDNA or gDNA.

V lost 3 bases and J lost 2, with 11 bases in between. The CDR3 extends over 15 amino acids. CDR1 is SGHVS, CDR2 FQNEAQ, per germline. The table came from immunoSEQ multiplex PCR; TCRdb's copy has only in-frame clones and leaves some out. This sample has 130,000 or so clones, with 60% to 85% found just once. The chain recombines TRBV7-8 with TRBJ1-3; D remains unclear. This TCR was sampled from an older man with acute or convalescent COVID-19. The sequenced material came from peripheral blood. CDR3 bases: TGTGCCAGCAGCTTCGGGTTTAAAGCTGGAAACACCATATATTTT. It encodes CASSFGFKAGNTIYF. Full variable domain (outside the CDR3, taken from reference TRBV7-8 and TRBJ1-3): GAGVSQSPRYKVAKRGQDVALRCDPISGHVSLFWYQQALGQGPEFLTYFQNEAQLDKSGLPSDRFFAERPEGSVSTLKIQRTQQEDSAVYLCASSFGFKAGNTIYFGEGSWLTVV.